This T cell receptor (beta chain) was obtained from a study of blood T cell repertoires in COVID-19. The CDR3 length is 18 residues. With 4 bases clipped from V and 4 bases from J, the junction kept 15 bases outside the gene matches. Germline assignment: CDR1 SGHNT and CDR2 YYREEE (reference sequence). Measured with immunoSEQ multiplex PCR; TCRdb has only the in-frame clones, and not every one. The repertoire holds fewer than 250,000 clones, around 80% seen once, with less than 3.5% in the top ten. This chain joins TRBV5-4 and TRBJ2-5, with 11 bases matching TRBD2. The receptor was derived from a man aged 50 to 60 with active or convalescent COVID-19. Sequencing was carried out using peripheral blood. The CDR3 region is CASSRRTGGGTSGETQYF. The CDR3 bases are TGTGCCAGCAGCCGGAGGACAGGTGGGGGGACTAGCGGAGAGACCCAGTACTTC.